The 29 T cell receptor beta chains below all came from one sample that was sequenced in a study of T cells in Graves' hyperthyroidism and ophthalmopathy. RNA transcripts were the template for amplifying TCR beta CDR3 regions. The primer set for the first-round RT-PCR of the TCR CDR3 was HTBI. TCRdb fed the multiplex PCR reads into MiXCR, producing one record per CDR3 protein. The sample contains fewer than 300,000 distinct CDR3 sequences, approximately 16% of which appear only once. The sequencing sample was made of blood. These receptors all stem from a woman between 45 and 60 years old with Graves' hyperthyroidism that later progressed to Graves' ophthalmopathy.

This clonotype appeared a few times. The genes are TRBV5-1 and TRBJ1-4, with TRBD1 as a possible D gene (6 bases). Germline V gene sequence: CDR1 SGHRS, CDR2 YFSETQ. Trimming took 0 bases from V and 8 from J, leaving 14 bases between them. This CDR3 contains 15 residues. The chain's CDR3 is CASSLAGGLGEKLFF. CDR3 nucleotide sequence: TGCGCCAGCAGCTTGGCCGGGGGCTTAGGGGAAAAACTGTTTTTT. The full variable domain, with the rest looked up from reference TRBV5-1 and TRBJ1-4, is KAGVTQTPRYLIKTRGQQVTLSCSPISGHRSVSWYQQTPGQGLQFLFEYFSETQRNKGNFPGRFSGRQFSNSRSEMNVSTLELGDSALYLCASSLAGGLGEKLFFGSGTQLSVL.

This clonotype was picked up many times. The chain has TRBV2 and TRBJ2-7, with 10 bases aligning to TRBD2. This CDR3 spans 15 amino acids. Germline CDR1 and CDR2: SNHLY and FYNNEI. V shed 6 bases, J shed 2 bases, and the junction held 7 bases outside the gene matches. Written as DNA, the CDR3 is TGTGCCAGCAGGGCACCAGCGGGAGGGACCTACGAGCAGTACTTC. Its protein is CASRAPAGGTYEQYF.

The table lists this clonotype with a count of one. A much larger clonotype is one base distant, so this may be a read error. The chain has TRBV10-3 and TRBJ1-3; D gene uncertain. The CDR3 runs to 14 residues. Trimming took off 7 bases at V and 2 bases at J, with 12 bases between the two ends. Germline values: CDR1 ENHRY, CDR2 SYGVKD. The CDR3, as DNA: TGTGCCATCAACGGACGGGAGGCTGGAAACACCATATATTTT. Amino acids: CAINGREAGNTIYF.

The chain employs TRBV5-6 and TRBJ1-3, with D possibly being TRBD1 (5 bases). Germline CDR1 reads SGHDT; CDR2 reads YYEEEE. This CDR3 has 15 amino acids. With 4 bases removed from V and 0 bases from J, the gap between germline ends came to 11 bases. CDR3 protein: CASSRQFRSGNTIYF. The CDR3 nucleotides are TGTGCCAGCAGCCGACAGTTTCGCTCTGGAAACACCATATATTTT.

There are many counts of this clonotype. The V and J genes are TRBV27 and TRBJ1-1; D remains ambiguous. Germline V gene sequence: CDR1 MNHEY, CDR2 SMNVEV (reference sequence). The CDR3 totals 13 residues. The ends were cut back, 1 base at V and 8 bases at J, with 11 bases in the middle. The CDR3: CASSLYREQEAFF. CDR3 nucleotide sequence: TGTGCCAGCAGTTTATATCGGGAGCAAGAAGCTTTCTTT.

V gene TRBV6-1 combines with J gene TRBJ2-1; TRBD1 is a possible D gene (6 bases). The germline V gene has CDR1 MNHNS and CDR2 SASEGT. With 6 bases removed from V and 6 bases from J, the gap between germline ends came to 15 bases. The CDR3 loop spans 14 amino acids. The CDR3 DNA follows: TGTGCCAGCAGCGTCCGGGACACCCGCAATGAGCAGTTCTTC. Translating it yields CASSVRDTRNEQFF.

Only a few counts were recorded for this clonotype. This chain links TRBV19 with TRBJ2-5, with D perhaps assigned TRBD1 or TRBD2 (5 bases each). The V end lost 3 bases, the J end lost 3 bases, and 8 bases lay between the germline ends. This CDR3 has 13 amino acids. CDR1 is LNHDA, CDR2 SQIVND, per germline (reference sequence). The CDR3 DNA follows: TGTGCCAGTAGTATGCGAGGGGAAGAGACCCAGTACTTC. Protein sequence: CASSMRGEETQYF.

The J gene is TRBJ1-1, the V gene TRBV19, with D perhaps TRBD1 (6 bases). This CDR3 is built from 13 residues. The V and J ends lost 10 bases and 3 bases respectively, with 15 bases between them. Germline V gives CDR1 LNHDA, CDR2 SQIVND (reference sequence). The CDR3 reads CATRTRGYTEAFF. The CDR3 region has the DNA TGTGCCACCCGAACCAGGGGTTACACTGAAGCTTTCTTT.

At least ten counts were recorded for this clonotype. At one of its ends the junction is not consistent with the germline gene, which may arise from a read error. The V and J genes are TRBV5-1 and TRBJ1-1; no clear D. The CDR3 covers 12 residues. Per germline, CDR1 SGHRS and CDR2 YFSETQ. Here the CDR3 reads CASSMPNSEAFF. In DNA, the CDR3 is TGCGCCAGCAGCATGCCCAACAGTGAAGCTTTCTTT.

This clonotype was seen ten or more times. V gene TRBV12-3 or TRBV12-4 combines with J gene TRBJ2-3; 12 nucleotides align to TRBD2. V shed 5 bases, J shed 0 bases, and the junction held 6 bases outside the gene matches. This CDR3 is built from 17 residues. The CDR3 DNA sequence: TGTGCCAGCAGTCCGCCGGGACTAGCGGGCAGCACAGATACGCAGTATTTT. This encodes CASSPPGLAGSTDTQYF.

This clonotype showed up many times. The chain joins TRBV7-9 to TRBJ2-2, with D possibly matching TRBD1 (6 bases). The CDR3 loop spans 16 amino acids. Trimming took 5 bases from V and 3 from J, leaving 16 bases between them. Germline CDR1 reads SEHNR; CDR2 reads FQNEAQ (reference sequence). This chain's CDR3 is CASSPPLEGDTGELFF. CDR3 bases: TGTGCCAGCAGCCCTCCCCTAGAGGGGGACACCGGGGAGCTGTTTTTT.

This clonotype was found a few times. The chain carries TRBV28 and TRBJ1-1; a possible D gene is TRBD1 (5 bases). V was cut by 3 bases and J by 12 bases, with 17 bases left in between. The germline V gene has CDR1 MDHEN and CDR2 SYDVKM. The CDR3 length is 13 residues. This chain's CDR3 is CASSLRGLVVPFF. CDR3 nucleotide sequence: TGTGCCAGCAGTTTGAGGGGCCTTGTAGTCCCTTTCTTT. The whole variable domain, filled in from reference TRBV28 and TRBJ1-1, reads DVKVTQSSRYLVKRTGEKVFLECVQDMDHENMFWYRQDPGLGLRLIYFSYDVKMKEKGDIPEGYSVSREKKERFSLILESASTNQTSMYLCASSLRGLVVPFFGQGTRLTVV.

This clonotype was recorded at least ten times. CDR3 DNA sequence: TGTGCCAGCACCGGGACTACAAGCTCCTACGAGCAGTACTTC. Encoded protein: CASTGTTSSYEQYF. This chain joins TRBV2 and TRBJ2-7; 7 bases are shared with TRBD2. The trim removed 7 bases at V and 0 bases at J, leaving 6 bases unmatched. The CDR3 sequence is 14 residues long. Germline V lookup: CDR1 SNHLY, CDR2 FYNNEI.

This clonotype appeared a few times. V usage is TRBV4-1 and J usage is TRBJ1-1, with a weak D call TRBD1 (6 bases). Per germline, CDR1 MGHRA and CDR2 YSYEKL. This CDR3 has 16 amino acids. Trimming left V 2 bases short and J 5 bases short, with 18 bases between. The CDR3 nucleotides are TGCGCCAGCAGCCAACACCCCCGGGGGCTGGGGACTGAAGCTTTCTTT. Translation: CASSQHPRGLGTEAFF.

Comment on this clonotype: A single base separates this from a much larger clone, so it may be a read error. V gene TRBV29-1 combines with J gene TRBJ2-1; 10 bases are a match to TRBD2. This CDR3 contains 15 residues. Losses at the gene ends were 7 bases for V and 2 bases for J; bases not matched to a gene: 8. Germline V gene data show CDR1 as SQVTM and CDR2 as ANQGSEA. CDR3 DNA sequence: TGCAGCGCTGGTCCAGGGACTAGCGCCTACAATGAGCAGTTCTTC. Its protein product is CSAGPGTSAYNEQFF.

Ten or more counts support this clonotype. V usage is TRBV29-1 and J usage is TRBJ1-4; D is unclear. The germline V and J ends were trimmed by 6 bases and 8 bases, with 13 bases remaining between them. This CDR3 is 12 amino acids long. CDR1 is SQVTM, CDR2 ANQGSEA, per germline. The CDR3 bases are TGCAGCGTCGCTACCGGGCCAGAAAAACTGTTTTTT. It specifies CSVATGPEKLFF. Variable domain in full (rest from reference TRBV29-1 and TRBJ1-4): SAVISQKPSRDICQRGTSLTIQCQVDSQVTMMFWYRQQPGQSLTLIATANQGSEATYESGFVIDKFPISRPNLTFSTLTVSNMSPEDSSIYLCSVATGPEKLFFGSGTQLSVL.

Comment on this clonotype: The junction departs from germline at one end; a sequencing error may be responsible. Written as DNA, the CDR3 is TGTGCCAGCGACCTACCGACAGACTCCTATGGCTACGCCTTC. As protein: CASDLPTDSYGYAF. The rearrangement joins TRBV2 to TRBJ1-2; D possibly corresponds to TRBD1 (5 bases). The CDR3 loop spans 14 amino acids. In germline, CDR1 is SNHLY, CDR2 FYNNEI. The full variable domain, completed using reference TRBV2 and TRBJ1-2, is EPEVTQTPSHQVTQMGQEVILRCVPISNHLYFYWYRQILGQKVEFLVSFYNNEISEKSEIFDDQFSVERPDGSNFTLKIRSTKLEDSAMYFCASDLPTDSYGYAFGSGTRLTVV.

The count of this clonotype is one. This could be a read error, since a much larger clone is one nucleotide away. V gene TRBV19 combines with J gene TRBJ2-1, with D possibly being TRBD2 (5 bases). V was cut by 5 bases and J by 7 bases, with 21 bases left in between. The CDR3 spans 16 residues. Germline V gene sequence: CDR1 LNHDA, CDR2 SQIVND (reference sequence). The CDR3, as DNA: TGTGCCAGTAGTCCCTTGGCATGGCATAGGGAGAATGAGCAGTTCTTC. Translation: CASSPLAWHRENEQFF.

The sample holds many counts of this clonotype. The V gene is TRBV6-1, the J gene TRBJ2-1, with D possibly TRBD2 on 5 matching bases. The germline CDR1 and CDR2 sequences are MNHNS and SASEGT. Between the trimmed V and J ends, which lost 6 bases and 2 bases, there was a span of 14 bases. The CDR3 runs 15 residues. This chain's CDR3 is CASRRTVNPYNEQFF. Written as DNA, the CDR3 is TGTGCCAGCAGGCGGACTGTAAACCCCTACAATGAGCAGTTCTTC.

This clonotype was recorded many times. The chain employs TRBV28 and TRBJ2-7; D not certain. The CDR3 has 13 residues. Germline values: CDR1 MDHEN, CDR2 SYDVKM. Trimming cost V 3 bases and J 1 base, with 7 bases left between them. For the CDR3, the DNA is TGTGCCAGCAGTTTTCTCGTTTCCTACGAGCAGTACTTC. The encoded protein is CASSFLVSYEQYF.

This clonotype was counted many times. The chain couples TRBV6-1 to TRBJ2-3; D assignment may be TRBD1 or TRBD2 (5 bases each). The CDR3 loop spans 17 amino acids. Germline V gene data show CDR1 as MNHNS and CDR2 as SASEGT. The V end was cut by 0 bases, the J end by 3 bases, with 16 bases between. CDR3 coding DNA: TGTGCCAGCAGTGAAGCAGGAGAGGGGAAAAAGACAGATACGCAGTATTTT. Protein sequence: CASSEAGEGKKTDTQYF.

This clonotype was observed at least ten times. The chain's CDR3 is CASSEGLAGVSEQFF. The CDR3 DNA follows: TGTGCCAGCAGTGAAGGACTAGCGGGAGTAAGTGAGCAGTTCTTC. The genes are TRBV2 and TRBJ2-1, with 12 bases identical to TRBD2. Germline V gene lookup returns CDR1 SNHLY and CDR2 FYNNEI. The CDR3 extends over 15 amino acids. With V trimmed by 1 base and J by 9 bases, 4 bases remained unmatched.

This clonotype was counted only a few times. A much larger clone differs by one base, so this may be a read error. The chain is built from TRBV7-8 and TRBJ2-7; 14 bases are a match to TRBD2. In germline, CDR1 is SGHVS, CDR2 FQNEAQ. The CDR3 length is 20 residues. Germline trimming cut 4 bases from V and 0 bases from J; bases unmatched to any gene: 14. The CDR3 loop reads CASSWPPLTSGRAVSYEQYF. In DNA form, the CDR3 reads TGTGCCAGCAGCTGGCCCCCATTGACTAGCGGGAGGGCCGTCTCCTACGAGCAGTACTTC.

The chain joins TRBV4-2 to TRBJ1-2; a possible D gene is TRBD1 (6 bases). Per the germline V gene, CDR1 is LGHNA and CDR2 is YNFKEQ. V dropped 0 bases and J dropped 4 bases, with 9 bases sitting between them. CDR3 size: 14 residues. The CDR3 spells CASSQEGGSYGYTF. The CDR3 nucleotides read TGTGCCAGCAGCCAAGAAGGGGGGAGCTATGGCTACACCTTC.

This rearrangement joins TRBV20-1 to TRBJ2-7, with D possibly TRBD2 on 6 matching bases. The germline V gene encodes CDR1 DFQATT and CDR2 SNEGSKA (reference sequence). Between the trimmed V and J ends, which lost 6 bases and 1 base, there was a span of 16 bases. The CDR3 totals 14 residues. The DNA of the CDR3 is TGCAGTGCGGGGGATAGCGGAAAATCCTACGAGCAGTACTTC. It codes for CSAGDSGKSYEQYF.

In this sample, this clonotype turned up many times. This chain connects TRBV2 to TRBJ2-2; 7 nucleotides agree with TRBD1. Losses at the gene ends were 6 bases for V and 5 bases for J; bases not matched to a gene: 3. CDR1 and CDR2 (germline): SNHLY, FYNNEI. The CDR3 covers 13 residues. The CDR3 DNA reads TGTGCCAGCAGATACAGGGGAACCGGGGAGCTGTTTTTT. Its translation is CASRYRGTGELFF.

This chain's CDR3 is CASSPIDPATNEKLFF. The CDR3 DNA reads as TGCGCCAGCAGCCCCATAGATCCTGCAACTAATGAAAAACTGTTTTTT. This chain uses TRBV4-1 with TRBJ1-4, with D uncertain. The CDR3 length is 16 residues. Germline loops: CDR1 MGHRA, CDR2 YSYEKL. Trimming took off 4 bases at V and 0 bases at J, with 12 bases between the two ends.

For this clonotype: This may be a read error: a much more frequent sequence differs by one nucleotide. The rearrangement links TRBV28 to TRBJ2-6; D possibly matches TRBD1 or TRBD2 (6 bases each). V was cut by 8 bases and J by 0 bases, with 14 bases left in between. This CDR3 has 16 amino acids. Per the germline V gene, CDR1 is MDHEN and CDR2 is SYDVKM. Here the CDR3 DNA reads TGTGCCAGCGGTAAGGGGGGCTTCTCTGGGGCCAACGTCCTGACTTTC. It codes for CASGKGGFSGANVLTF.

This clonotype was counted ten times or more. The chain is built from TRBV24-1 and TRBJ1-1; D is unclear. Trimming took off 0 bases at V and 2 bases at J, with 0 bases between the two ends. Germline V CDR1 and CDR2: KGHDR, SFDVKD. This CDR3 is built from 12 residues. The CDR3 loop is CATSDLNTEAFF. CDR3 coding DNA: TGTGCCACCAGTGATTTGAACACTGAAGCTTTCTTT.